This TCR beta chain originates from a study of PD-1 blockade in classical Hodgkin lymphoma. The overall study: Nivolumab dosing for patients was 3 mg/kg, administered intravenously every 2 weeks. Findings and limits, study-wide: CD8+ TCR diversity did not rise significantly by C4D1, unlike CD4+. The drivers behind the repertoire differences, possibly disease activity or prior therapy, remain undefined.

There was relapse after autologous stem cell transplantation in every patient, and there was variation in brentuximab vedotin exposure. The germline V and J ends were trimmed by 4 bases and 0 bases, with 10 bases remaining between them. The CDR3 is made up of 15 amino acids. Germline loops: CDR1 SGHTA, CDR2 FQGNSA. This clone has a single count. The antigen remains unidentified. TCRdb keeps only in-frame clones here, not all; method: immunoSEQ multiplex PCR. The sample shows 25,000 to 30,000 clones, less than 90% of them seen only once. The chain recombines TRBV7-2 with TRBJ1-3; D ambiguous. The specimen comprised peripheral blood mononuclear cells (PBMCs), sampled before the second cycle of nivolumab. The receptor was isolated from a human donor with classical Hodgkin lymphoma. DNA for the CDR3: TGTGCCAGCAGCTCGGGAAGCAACTCTGGAAACACCATATATTTT. This encodes CASSSGSNSGNTIYF.